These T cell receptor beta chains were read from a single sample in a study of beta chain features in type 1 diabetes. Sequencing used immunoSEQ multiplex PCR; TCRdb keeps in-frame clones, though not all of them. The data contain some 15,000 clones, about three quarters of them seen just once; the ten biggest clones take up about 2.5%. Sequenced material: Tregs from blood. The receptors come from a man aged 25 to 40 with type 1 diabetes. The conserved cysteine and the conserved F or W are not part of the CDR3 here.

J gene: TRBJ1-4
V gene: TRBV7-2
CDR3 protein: ASSLGQKNEKLF

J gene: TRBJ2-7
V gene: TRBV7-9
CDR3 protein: ASSLGTGNYEQY

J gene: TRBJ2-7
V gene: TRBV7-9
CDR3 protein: ASSGGQGTTYEQY

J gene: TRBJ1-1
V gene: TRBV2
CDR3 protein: ATSGEDTEAF

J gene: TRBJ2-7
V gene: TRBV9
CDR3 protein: ASSVDGGYEQY

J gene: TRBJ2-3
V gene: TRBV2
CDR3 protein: ASCLAGTDTQY

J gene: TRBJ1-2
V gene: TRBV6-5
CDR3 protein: ASSYEDGQNYGYT

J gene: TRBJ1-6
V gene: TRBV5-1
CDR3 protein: ASSDGQGGYSPLH

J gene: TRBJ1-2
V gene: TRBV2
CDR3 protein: ARKGGRVGYT

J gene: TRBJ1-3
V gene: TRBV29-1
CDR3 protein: SVGTAGNTIY